This paragraph covers one TCR beta chain sequence. Its antigen is currently unknown. Arm-PCR of CDR3 regions with iRepertoire HTBI primers generated TCR beta libraries. TCRdb re-analysed the multiplex PCR reads in MiXCR, keeping a single row per CDR3 protein. The repertoire holds hundreds of thousands of distinct CDR3 sequences, with roughly a fifth as singletons. V dropped 0 bases and J dropped 10 bases, with 10 bases sitting between them. The CDR3 loop spans 14 amino acids. Germline CDR1 is MNHEY and CDR2 is SVGAGI. These data belong to a study of regulatory T cells in long-lasting Graves disease. The study, taken as a whole, reports: Among samples with persistent disease, TRBV28, TRBJ1-2 and TRBJ2-5 were favored.

Time point reported: persistent/refractory GD, antithyroid drugs over 5 years with positive TRAb. Extracted RNA from PBMCs served as the source of the TCR library. American Thyroid Association guidelines were used to diagnose Graves' disease. Patients were from an endocrinology department in Xi'an, China. The sequences come from peripheral blood mononuclear cells (PBMCs), collected when the disease was refractory, from a patient treated with antithyroid drugs. The V gene is TRBV6-5, the J gene TRBJ1-6; no clear D. The TCR was taken from a female donor with Graves disease. DNA for the CDR3: TGTGCCAGCAGTTACTCAACGGGTTGGTCACCCCTCCACTTT. It codes for CASSYSTGWSPLHF.